This T cell receptor (beta chain) was found in a study of shared clonotypes between healthy human individuals. Across the study: With ages of 18 to 49, the donors were a couple of women and a few men.

Researchers sequenced unsorted PBMC DNA using ten immunoSEQ deep assay plates. Only in-frame clones appear in the TCRdb table, and some are missing; sequencing was by immunoSEQ multiplex PCR. The repertoire holds around 530,000 clones, around 78% seen once, with more than 10% in the top ten. The receptor was derived from a woman between 40 and 50 years old in good health. Some clones in this sample may be carry-over from other donors' samples. The sample comprised PBMCs.

CDR3 nucleotides: TGCGCCAGCAGCTTTAGGGGCGCCGCAACTAATGAAAAACTGTTTTTT. This translates into CASSFRGAATNEKLFF. This chain uses TRBV5-1 with TRBJ1-4, with TRBD1 as a possible D gene (5 bases). Germline CDR1 is SGHRS and CDR2 is YFSETQ. Trimming removed 2 bases at V and 0 bases at J, with 11 bases between. This CDR3 region has 16 residues.